The source of this T cell receptor beta chain is a study of blood T cell repertoires in COVID-19. Sequencing was performed with immunoSEQ multiplex PCR; in TCRdb, only in-frame clones are kept and a portion is missing. The profile shows under 250,000 clones, around 78% of them singletons. Sample: peripheral blood. The TCR was taken from a woman aged 65 to 85 with active or convalescent COVID-19.

CDR3 nucleotide sequence: TGCGCCAGCAGGGGGACAGCCAGCAATCAGCCCCAGCATTTT. It translates to CASRGTASNQPQHF. The chain recombines TRBV10-2 with TRBJ1-5, with 7 bases fitting TRBD1. V was pared by 6 bases and J by 1 base, with 3 bases of the junction left unmatched. Germline CDR1 and CDR2: WSHSY and SAAADI. The CDR3 extends over 14 amino acids.